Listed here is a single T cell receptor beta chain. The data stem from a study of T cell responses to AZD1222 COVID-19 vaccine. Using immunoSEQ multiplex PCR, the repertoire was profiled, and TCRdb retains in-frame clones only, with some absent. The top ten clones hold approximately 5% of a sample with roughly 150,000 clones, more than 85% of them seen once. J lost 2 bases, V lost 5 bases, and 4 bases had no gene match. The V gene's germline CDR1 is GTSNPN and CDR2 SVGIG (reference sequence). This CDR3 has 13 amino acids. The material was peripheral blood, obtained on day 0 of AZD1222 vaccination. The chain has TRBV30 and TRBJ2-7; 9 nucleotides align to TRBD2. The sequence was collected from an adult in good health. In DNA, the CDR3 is TGTGCCTGGTCTAGCGGGGTCACCTACGAGCAGTACTTC. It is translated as CAWSSGVTYEQYF.